This T cell receptor beta chain was sequenced during a study of technical replicates of blood from a handful of donors. V trimming: 6 bases; J trimming: 0 bases; junction bases outside the gene matches: 4. The germline V gene has CDR1 MNHNS and CDR2 SASEGT. There are 14 residues in the CDR3. This clone was counted only a few times. Measured with immunoSEQ multiplex PCR; TCRdb has only the in-frame clones, and not every one. The sample records about 83,000 clones, approximately 94% being singletons. The sequenced material came from T cells isolated from PBMCs. The V gene is TRBV6-1, the J gene TRBJ1-1, with 7 positions matching TRBD1. The TCR was taken from a human donor in good health. CDR3 sequence (DNA): TGTGCCAGCAGGGGGACAGACATGAACACTGAAGCTTTCTTT. Translating gives CASRGTDMNTEAFF.